This is a list of T cell receptor beta chains from one sample in a study of cytotoxic CD8 clonotypes in ibrutinib-treated CLL. Sequencing used immunoSEQ multiplex PCR; TCRdb keeps in-frame clones, though not all of them. The repertoire has around 200,000 clones, roughly 77% of them found once; the top ten carry roughly 5.9%. The sequences come from PBMCs, collected after 12 months of ibrutinib treatment. These receptors all stem from a human donor with chronic lymphocytic leukemia. CDR3s include the opening cysteine and the closing phenylalanine or tryptophan. A D gene is named only where the DNA matches it firmly. The size entry is marked missing in some rows and otherwise reads once, few, many or a size class.

clone_size j_call d_call cdr3_length v_call cdr3_aa cdr3_nt
- TRBJ2-3 - 15 TRBV7-2 CASSFTADRTDTQYF TGTGCCAGCAGCTTTACCGCCGATAGGACAGATACGCAGTATTTT
- TRBJ1-4 - 14 TRBV30 CAWALGVANEKLFF TGTGCCTGGGCCCTCGGTGTTGCTAATGAAAAACTGTTTTTT
- TRBJ2-3 - 15 TRBV6-5 CASSYSRERSDTQYF TGTGCCAGCAGTTACAGCAGGGAACGATCCGATACGCAGTATTTT
- TRBJ1-5 - 15 TRBV18 CASSPEGISNQPQHF TGTGCCAGCTCACCCGAAGGAATTAGCAATCAGCCCCAGCATTTT
- TRBJ1-5 - 12 TRBV19 CATRDGNQPQHF TGTGCCACTCGAGACGGAAATCAGCCCCAGCATTTT
- TRBJ2-3 - 13 TRBV5-6 CASSMVNTDTQYF TGTGCCAGCAGCATGGTGAACACAGATACGCAGTATTTT
- TRBJ2-3 - 15 TRBV9 CASGPVGGGTDTQYF TGTGCCAGCGGCCCCGTCGGAGGGGGCACAGATACGCAGTATTTT
few TRBJ1-1 TRBD1 14 TRBV10-3 CAIRIMDRGGEAFF TGTGCCATCAGAATAATGGACAGGGGAGGTGAAGCTTTCTTT
few TRBJ2-1 TRBD2 16 TRBV7-8 CASSLGLAAPYNEQFF TGTGCCAGCAGCTTAGGACTAGCGGCCCCCTACAATGAGCAGTTCTTC
- TRBJ1-3 - 12 TRBV6-5 CASRADGDTIYF TGTGCCAGCCGAGCCGACGGGGACACCATATATTTT
- TRBJ2-7 TRBD1 14 TRBV6-6 CASSPGQGAYEQYF TGTGCCAGCAGTCCGGGACAGGGGGCTTACGAGCAGTACTTC
- TRBJ2-7 - 15 TRBV27 CASSFSRPGRTEQYF TGTGCCAGCAGTTTCTCCCGGCCCGGACGGACCGAGCAGTACTTC
- TRBJ1-2 TRBD1 15 TRBV25-1 CASSSFGTGMFGYTF TGTGCCAGCAGTTCTTTCGGGACAGGGATGTTTGGCTACACCTTC
- TRBJ2-3 TRBD2 17 TRBV5-6 CASSLVGLAGGQDTQYF TGTGCCAGCAGCTTGGTGGGACTAGCGGGGGGACAAGATACGCAGTATTTT
- TRBJ1-2 - 14 TRBV6-5 CASSYSRGSYGYTF TGTGCCAGCAGTTACTCACGGGGGTCATATGGCTACACCTTC
- TRBJ2-7 - 11 TRBV19 CASRAHYEQYF TGTGCTTCCAGGGCCCACTACGAGCAGTACTTC
- TRBJ2-7 - 14 TRBV19 CASSPQDSSYEQYF TGTGCCAGTAGTCCACAAGACAGTTCCTACGAGCAGTACTTC
large TRBJ1-3 - 14 TRBV13 CASSLEAQRNTIYF TGTGCCAGCAGCTTAGAGGCGCAGAGAAACACCATATATTTT
- TRBJ2-7 TRBD2 15 TRBV7-2 CASSLVGGGNYEQYF TGTGCCAGCAGCTTAGTTGGCGGGGGAAACTACGAGCAGTACTTC
- TRBJ1-4 TRBD1 15 TRBV7-8 CASSDPGQGREKLFF TGTGCCAGCAGCGACCCGGGACAGGGGAGAGAAAAACTGTTTTTT
- TRBJ1-5 TRBD1 17 TRBV5-6 CASSLQGATFSNQPQHF TGTGCCAGCAGCTTGCAGGGGGCAACCTTTAGCAATCAGCCCCAGCATTTT
- TRBJ2-7 - 16 TRBV9 CASSVEEGTLSYEQYF TGTGCCAGCAGCGTAGAGGAGGGGACATTGTCCTACGAGCAGTACTTC
- TRBJ1-4 - 16 TRBV4-2 CASSLSPSLKGEKLFF TGTGCCAGCAGCCTTTCTCCGAGTCTCAAAGGAGAAAAACTGTTTTTT
- TRBJ2-3 - 13 TRBV30 CAWSSGRTDTQYF TGTGCCTGGAGTAGCGGGCGCACAGATACGCAGTATTTT
few TRBJ2-1 - 14 TRBV6-5 CASSYGAGYNEQFF TGTGCCAGCAGTTATGGGGCGGGCTACAATGAGCAGTTCTTC
- TRBJ1-1 TRBD1 14 TRBV25-1 CASSGRTGNTEAFF TGTGCCAGCAGTGGTAGGACAGGGAACACTGAAGCTTTCTTT
few TRBJ1-4 - 15 TRBV9 CASSVGVWGDEKLFF TGTGCCAGCAGCGTAGGCGTTTGGGGTGACGAAAAACTGTTTTTT
few TRBJ1-2 - 15 TRBV15 CATSGAGLQTYGYTF TGTGCCACCAGCGGAGCGGGACTCCAAACCTATGGCTACACCTTC
few TRBJ2-7 - 14 TRBV5-1 CASSSQQGSYEQYF TGCGCCAGCAGCTCCCAACAGGGCTCCTACGAGCAGTACTTC
- TRBJ1-2 - 16 TRBV5-1 CASSYADRPNFYGYTF TGCGCCAGCAGCTACGCAGACAGGCCTAACTTCTATGGCTACACCTTC
- TRBJ1-1 TRBD1 18 TRBV27 CASSSYRRTGGMNTEAFF TGTGCCAGCAGTTCTTACCGGCGGACAGGGGGTATGAACACTGAAGCTTTCTTT
- TRBJ2-1 TRBD2 14 TRBV30 CARTVAGGHNEQFF TGTGCCCGCACGGTGGCGGGAGGGCACAATGAGCAGTTCTTC
- TRBJ1-3 - 15 TRBV9 CASSTSGVVGNTIYF TGTGCCAGCAGCACCAGCGGGGTTGTTGGAAACACCATATATTTT
- TRBJ1-2 - 15 TRBV27 CASSSSRGGTARYTF TGTGCCAGCAGTTCAAGCAGGGGCGGCACAGCGCGGTACACCTTC
- TRBJ2-5 - 18 TRBV4-3 CASSQDLRGIGGQETQYF TGCGCCAGCAGCCAAGATTTGAGAGGGATAGGCGGCCAAGAGACCCAGTACTTC
- TRBJ1-1 TRBD1 17 TRBV19 CASSVDRAWGTKTEAFF TGTGCCAGTAGTGTGGACAGGGCGTGGGGTACTAAAACTGAAGCTTTCTTT
few TRBJ1-5 TRBD1 14 TRBV7-9 CASSSGTGNQPQHF TGTGCCAGCAGCTCAGGGACAGGCAATCAGCCCCAGCATTTT
once TRBJ1-2 - 14 TRBV27 CASSALGRRYGYTF TGTGCCAGCAGCGCTTTAGGACGTAGGTATGGCTACACCTTC
once TRBJ2-3 TRBD2 15 TRBV30 CAWSVDGRGTDTQYF TGTGCCTGGAGTGTCGACGGGAGGGGCACAGATACGCAGTATTTT
once TRBJ1-1 - 15 TRBV6-5 CASSYQVLMNTEAFF TGTGCCAGCAGTTACCAGGTACTCATGAACACTGAAGCTTTCTTT
- TRBJ2-7 - 12 TRBV28 CASSATLLEQYF TGTGCCAGCAGTGCCACCCTACTAGAGCAGTACTTC
few TRBJ2-1 - 13 TRBV14 CASNNEVYNEQFF TGTGCCAGCAACAACGAGGTTTACAATGAGCAGTTCTTC
few TRBJ1-5 TRBD1 14 TRBV18 CASSLSTGGEPQHF TGTGCCAGCTCACTTTCAACAGGGGGCGAACCCCAGCATTTT
few TRBJ1-5 - 15 TRBV18 CASSPQGRSNQPQHF TGTGCCAGCTCACCTCAGGGTAGGAGCAATCAGCCCCAGCATTTT
- TRBJ2-7 - 17 TRBV14 CASSHRNRALGAHEQYF TGTGCCAGCAGCCACCGTAATCGGGCCTTAGGGGCCCACGAGCAGTACTTC
- TRBJ1-2 TRBD1 15 TRBV5-1 CASSLSTGDLDGYTF TGCGCCAGCAGCTTGTCGACAGGGGATTTGGATGGCTACACCTTC
- TRBJ2-1 TRBD2 15 TRBV19 CASSIGVAGKNEQFF TGTGCCAGTAGTATCGGGGTAGCGGGTAAAAATGAGCAGTTCTTC
- TRBJ1-2 TRBD1 15 TRBV5-4 CASSFRDRRYGGYTF TGTGCCAGCAGCTTTCGGGACAGGCGATATGGAGGCTACACCTTC
- TRBJ2-1 - 12 TRBV28 CATLRIPDEQFF TGTGCCACGCTCCGGATACCCGATGAGCAGTTCTTC
- TRBJ2-3 TRBD2 14 TRBV5-1 CASSLGSGVDTQYF TGCGCCAGCAGCTTGGGGAGCGGGGTAGATACGCAGTATTTT
many TRBJ1-2 TRBD1 14 TRBV19 CASSRTGRGYGYTF TGTGCCAGTAGTCGGACAGGGCGAGGCTATGGCTACACCTTC
- TRBJ1-1 - 15 TRBV15 CATSRDGILASEAFF TGTGCCACCAGCAGAGATGGGATCTTGGCTTCGGAAGCTTTCTTT
- TRBJ1-1 - 14 TRBV7-2 CASSLERWAQSAFF TGTGCCAGCAGCTTAGAACGATGGGCCCAATCGGCTTTCTTT
few TRBJ1-2 TRBD1 17 TRBV4-2 CASSQANRQGGTYGYTF TGTGCCAGCAGCCAAGCCAACCGACAGGGGGGGACCTATGGCTACACCTTC
- TRBJ1-1 TRBD1 13 TRBV30 CAWRTGANTEAFF TGTGCCTGGAGAACAGGGGCGAACACTGAAGCTTTCTTT
once TRBJ1-1 TRBD1 15 TRBV6-1 CASSEGTGLDTEAFF TGTGCCAGCAGTGAAGGGACAGGGTTGGACACTGAAGCTTTCTTT
- TRBJ1-4 - 15 TRBV9 CASSRGARNNEKLFF TGTGCCAGCAGCCGCGGAGCCAGAAATAATGAAAAACTGTTTTTT
few TRBJ1-5 - 13 TRBV15 CATSRGSNQPQHF TGTGCCACCAGCAGGGGGAGCAATCAGCCCCAGCATTTT
- TRBJ1-2 - 13 TRBV7-8 CASSLDLAYGYTF TGTGCCAGCAGCTTAGATCTAGCCTATGGCTACACCTTC
- TRBJ1-2 TRBD1 15 TRBV6-5 CASSYRTGTYYGYTF TGTGCCAGCAGTTACCGGACAGGGACGTACTATGGCTACACCTTC